The 16 T cell receptor beta chains listed next were all sequenced from one sample in a study of early T cells in non-severe SARS-CoV-2 infection. TCRdb redid the calling of the 5' RACE reads with MiXCR, one entry per CDR3 protein. The sample lists under 85,000 distinct CDR3 sequences; about 9% were seen once. The material sequenced was whole blood. Receptors originate from an adult who was a healthcare worker with PCR-confirmed SARS-CoV-2 infection or an uninfected control (not recorded which).

This clonotype was detected many times. The V call is TRBV5-5, the J call TRBJ2-7; maybe TRBD2 (6 bases). V lost 4 bases and J lost 1, with 12 bases in between. The CDR3 runs to 14 residues. Germline values: CDR1 SGHKS, CDR2 YYEKEE (reference sequence). The CDR3 nucleotides read TGTGCCAGCAGCCCCGGGACTTTATCCTACGAGCAGTACTTC. Translated, it gives CASSPGTLSYEQYF.

This clonotype was detected many times. This rearrangement joins TRBV25-1 to TRBJ2-2; 9 bases line up with TRBD2. V gave up 7 bases and J gave up 6 bases; unmatched junction bases: 9. The germline gives CDR1 MGHDK, CDR2 SYGVNS. There are 15 residues in the CDR3. The CDR3, as DNA: TGTGCCAGCATAAACACCGGGACTAGCTCCGGGGAGCTGTTTTTT. This gives the protein CASINTGTSSGELFF. Drawing the rest from reference TRBV25-1 and TRBJ2-2, the complete variable domain is EADIYQTPRYLVIGTGKKITLECSQTMGHDKMYWYQQDPGMELHLIHYSYGVNSTEKGDLSSESTVSRIRTEHFPLTLESARPSHTSQYLCASINTGTSSGELFFGEGSRLTVL.

The genes are TRBV12-3 or TRBV12-4 and TRBJ1-5; 7 bases agree with TRBD1. With V trimmed by 5 bases and J by 7 bases, 8 bases remained unmatched. The CDR3 consists of 14 residues. In nucleotides, the CDR3 is TGTGCCAGCAGTGAGACAGGGAATGGACAGCCCCAGCATTTT. It translates to CASSETGNGQPQHF.

The J gene is TRBJ1-2, the V gene TRBV29-1; 7 positions agree with TRBD1. The CDR3 has 13 amino acids. Germline V gene lookup returns CDR1 SQVTM and CDR2 ANQGSEA. V gave up 4 bases and J gave up 3 bases; unmatched junction bases: 5. The CDR3 region has the DNA TGCAGCGTTGCCCCCGACAGGGACTATGGCTACACCTTC. Its protein is CSVAPDRDYGYTF.

This clonotype has at least ten counts. The chain employs TRBV20-1 and TRBJ2-7; D is undetermined. V gave up 1 base and J gave up 4 bases, with 8 bases separating them. Per the germline V gene, CDR1 is DFQATT and CDR2 is SNEGSKA (reference sequence). The CDR3 sequence is 12 residues long. The DNA of the CDR3 is TGCAGTGCTAGAGCAGAAAAATACGAGCAGTACTTC. Translating gives CSARAEKYEQYF.

The table lists this clonotype with many counts. The chain couples TRBV19 to TRBJ1-5, with D perhaps matching TRBD1 (5 bases). The germline V gene has CDR1 LNHDA and CDR2 SQIVND (reference sequence). Trimming pared 5 bases from V and 7 bases from J, leaving 12 bases between. The CDR3 contains 13 residues. The CDR3 sequence: CASSPGTGQPQHF. The CDR3 DNA reads TGTGCCAGTAGTCCAGGGACCGGCCAGCCCCAGCATTTT.

This clonotype was detected only a few times. The chain uses TRBV20-1 and TRBJ2-7; 10 bases are shared with TRBD1. The CDR3 has 15 amino acids. With 1 base clipped from V and 2 bases from J, the junction kept 5 bases outside the gene matches. CDR1 and CDR2 (germline): DFQATT, SNEGSKA (reference sequence). CDR3 in DNA: TGCAGTGCTAGAGGTCCGGGACAGGGGACCTACGAGCAGTACTTC. Protein: CSARGPGQGTYEQYF.

This clonotype came up many times. The genes are TRBV7-9 and TRBJ2-1; TRBD2 aligns across 10 bases. V lost 3 bases and J lost 5; bases outside the gene matches: 4. Per the germline V gene, CDR1 is SEHNR and CDR2 is FQNEAQ (reference sequence). This CDR3 is 15 amino acids long. DNA for the CDR3: TGTGCCAGCAGCTTTATACTAGCGGGACACAATGAGCAGTTCTTC. Translating it yields CASSFILAGHNEQFF. The full variable domain, in which reference TRBV7-9 and TRBJ2-1 provide the parts outside the CDR3, is DTGVSQNPRHKITKRGQNVTFRCDPISEHNRLYWYRQTLGQGPEFLTYFQNEAQLEKSRLLSDRFSAERPKGSFSTLEIQRTEQGDSAMYLCASSFILAGHNEQFFGPGTRLTVL.

This clonotype was counted many times. V is TRBV4-1 and J is TRBJ2-1; 12 bases agree with TRBD2. CDR3 length: 17 amino acids. With V trimmed by 4 bases and J by 7 bases, 11 bases remained unmatched. The germline CDR1 and CDR2 sequences are MGHRA and YSYEKL. The chain's CDR3 is CASSPLAGGTTNNEQFF. The CDR3 nucleotides read TGCGCCAGCAGCCCTCTAGCGGGAGGGACTACAAATAATGAGCAGTTCTTC.

This clonotype has at least ten counts. The chain joins TRBV10-3 to TRBJ2-6; maybe TRBD1 (6 bases). Germline V gene sequence: CDR1 ENHRY, CDR2 SYGVKD. The CDR3 runs 17 residues. The germline V and J ends were trimmed by 1 base and 3 bases, with 13 bases remaining between them. The DNA of the CDR3 is TGTGCCATCAGTGAGTACGAGACAGGTTTTGGGGCCAACGTCCTGACTTTC. Translation gives CAISEYETGFGANVLTF.

This clonotype has more than one count but fewer than ten. This chain uses TRBV7-9 with TRBJ2-7; possible D gene TRBD2, 6 bases. This CDR3 region has 16 residues. Germline CDR1 reads SEHNR; CDR2 reads FQNEAQ (reference sequence). V was trimmed by 0 bases and J by 0 bases, leaving 12 bases between them. DNA for the CDR3: TGTGCCAGCAGCTTAGCCGCGGGGACGAGCTCCTACGAGCAGTACTTC. It yields the protein CASSLAAGTSSYEQYF.

This clonotype was counted ten times or more. The chain uses TRBV6-5 and TRBJ2-2; tentatively, D is TRBD1 or TRBD2 (7 bases each). CDR1 is MNHEY, CDR2 SVGAGI, per germline. The CDR3 consists of 15 residues. V lost 8 bases, J lost 5 bases, and 18 bases lay in between. The CDR3 sequence is CASRRGQGLTGELFF. The CDR3 region has the DNA TGTGCCAGCCGAAGGGGGCAGGGACTAACCGGGGAGCTGTTTTTT.

The rearrangement links TRBV7-2 to TRBJ2-2; TRBD2 is a possible D gene (5 bases). The germline CDR1 and CDR2 sequences are SGHTA and FQGNSA. The V end was cut by 4 bases, the J end by 7 bases, with 16 bases between. The CDR3 consists of 15 residues. The DNA of the CDR3 is TGTGCCAGCAGCTCGTCTATCAAGGACTTCGGGGAGCTGTTTTTT. Its protein product is CASSSSIKDFGELFF.

This clonotype showed up just a few times. The chain recombines TRBV10-3 with TRBJ2-7; D not certain. The CDR3 runs 12 residues. The germline V and J ends were trimmed by 3 bases and 3 bases, with 6 bases remaining between them. In germline, CDR1 is ENHRY, CDR2 SYGVKD. The CDR3 DNA is TGTGCCATCAGTGACAGAAACTACGAGCAGTACTTC. Its protein product is CAISDRNYEQYF.

The sample holds many counts of this clonotype. This chain links TRBV10-3 with TRBJ2-2; D not certain. The V end was cut by 11 bases, the J end by 0 bases, with 4 bases between. The CDR3 sequence is 11 residues long. Germline CDR1 is ENHRY and CDR2 is SYGVKD. CDR3 residues: CASSNTGELFF. The DNA of the CDR3 is TGTGCCTCTTCGAACACCGGGGAGCTGTTTTTT.

This clonotype was recorded many times. The chain joins TRBV27 to TRBJ2-1; D uncertain. Germline V gene data show CDR1 as MNHEY and CDR2 as SMNVEV (reference sequence). V was pared by 1 base and J by 6 bases, with 4 bases between. The CDR3 length is 12 residues. CDR3 DNA sequence: TGTGCCAGCAGTTTATTTGGCAATGAGCAGTTCTTC. Residues: CASSLFGNEQFF.